Listed below are T cell receptor beta chains from one sample, sequenced in a study of blood T cells in healthy people across ages. MiXCR, applied by TCRdb to the 5' RACE reads, yields one record per CDR3 protein. The sample contains 650,000 to 1,000,000 distinct CDR3 sequences, around 50% of which appear only once. The sample was blood. The receptors stem from an older man in good health. Both conserved end residues are part of each CDR3. The D gene is left open where the match is weak. Clone sizes are given selectively: once, few, many, or a class where the clone is expanded.

TRBV27	TRBJ2-7	TRBD1	14	.	CASSKDRGAYEQYF	TGTGCCAGCAGTAAGGACAGGGGGGCGTACGAGCAGTACTTC
TRBV18	TRBJ2-7	TRBD1	14	.	CASSPTTGSNEQYF	TGTGCCAGCTCACCTACGACAGGGTCGAACGAGCAGTACTTC
TRBV4-2	TRBJ2-3	TRBD2	16	.	CASSGRTSGREDTQYF	TGTGCCAGCAGCGGACGGACTAGCGGGAGAGAAGATACGCAGTATTTT
TRBV10-3	TRBJ2-6	TRBD2	20	.	CAIREGLAGGPSSGANVLTF	TGTGCCATCAGAGAGGGACTAGCGGGTGGACCGAGCTCTGGGGCCAACGTCCTGACTTTC
TRBV14	TRBJ2-1	.	16	.	CASSQVVASFYNEQFF	TGTGCCAGCAGCCAAGTTGTAGCGAGCTTCTACAATGAGCAGTTCTTC
TRBV7-2	TRBJ2-2	TRBD2	14	few	CASSLGERERELFF	TGTGCCAGCAGCTTAGGGGAGCGGGAGCGGGAGCTGTTTTTT
TRBV28	TRBJ2-1	TRBD2	20	.	CASSALTGAGVGGSHNEQFF	TGTGCCAGCAGTGCCCTCACGGGAGCGGGAGTAGGGGGGTCACACAATGAGCAGTTCTTC
TRBV7-2	TRBJ1-4	.	12	many	CASSLYREKLFF	TGTGCCAGCAGCTTATATCGAGAAAAACTGTTTTTT
TRBV15	TRBJ2-1	.	16	many	CATSREVAFSYNEQFF	TGTGCCACCAGCAGAGAAGTAGCGTTCTCCTACAATGAGCAGTTCTTC
TRBV7-2	TRBJ2-7	TRBD2	15	.	CASSFASGYSYEQYF	TGTGCCAGCAGCTTTGCTAGCGGTTACTCCTACGAGCAGTACTTC
TRBV2	TRBJ2-1	TRBD2	15	.	CASSEVLAGENEQFF	TGTGCCAGCAGTGAAGTACTAGCGGGAGAAAATGAGCAGTTCTTC
TRBV28	TRBJ2-3	TRBD2	14	few	CASRESGRKDTQYF	TGTGCCAGCAGGGAAAGCGGGAGGAAAGATACGCAGTATTTT
TRBV12-3/TRBV12-4	TRBJ1-2	.	12	.	CASSRTAIGYTF	TGTGCCAGCAGTCGGACGGCCATTGGCTACACCTTC
TRBV29-1	TRBJ2-7	.	11	many	CSVALGSEQYF	TGCAGCGTTGCTTTGGGGAGCGAGCAGTACTTC
TRBV7-2	TRBJ2-7	.	20	many	CASSLVAGGLGAGEVYEQYF	TGTGCCAGCAGCTTAGTGGCAGGGGGGCTGGGAGCGGGAGAAGTATACGAGCAGTACTTC
TRBV6-2/TRBV6-3	TRBJ1-5	.	13	once	CASNDKSNQPQHF	TGTGCCAGCAATGACAAGAGCAATCAGCCCCAGCATTTT
TRBV7-2	TRBJ2-7	.	14	.	CASSLGQGSREQYF	TGTGCCAGCAGCTTAGGTCAGGGTTCCCGCGAGCAGTACTTC
TRBV10-3	TRBJ2-7	TRBD1	14	.	CAISTTGGPYEQYF	TGTGCCATCAGTACGACAGGGGGACCCTACGAGCAGTACTTC
TRBV29-1	TRBJ2-4	TRBD1	13	.	CSVVLQGAGEQYF	TGCAGCGTTGTGTTACAGGGGGCTGGTGAGCAGTACTTC
TRBV15	TRBJ2-5	.	13	many	CATRGRVQETQYF	TGTGCCACCAGGGGAAGGGTCCAAGAGACCCAGTACTTC
TRBV11-1	TRBJ1-1	.	17	.	CASSLAPGGLANTEAFF	TGTGCCAGCAGCTTAGCCCCCGGCGGATTGGCGAACACTGAAGCTTTCTTT
TRBV6-1	TRBJ2-7	TRBD2	15	.	CASRGIAGSSYEQYF	TGTGCCAGCAGGGGAATAGCGGGATCATCCTACGAGCAGTACTTC
TRBV5-6	TRBJ2-3	.	15	many	CASSVWAIRTDTQYF	TGTGCCAGCAGCGTTTGGGCTATTCGCACAGATACGCAGTATTTT
TRBV7-2	TRBJ2-3	.	17	.	CASSLVSTGGPTDTQYF	TGTGCCAGCAGCTTAGTGTCGACAGGAGGGCCCACAGATACGCAGTATTTT
TRBV7-2	TRBJ2-1	TRBD1	15	.	CASSLATGEHPEQFF	TGTGCCAGCAGCTTAGCGACAGGGGAGCACCCTGAGCAGTTCTTC
TRBV7-2	TRBJ2-3	TRBD2	15	.	CASSPQTSGMDTQYF	TGTGCCAGCAGCCCACAGACTAGCGGGATGGATACGCAGTATTTT
TRBV5-1	TRBJ1-6	.	15	.	CASSLRGGEDSPLHF	TGCGCCAGCAGCTTGCGGGGAGGTGAGGATTCACCCCTCCACTTT
TRBV4-2	TRBJ2-7	TRBD2	16	few	CASSTFTSVSSYEQYF	TGTGCCAGTAGCACTTTCACTAGCGTCAGCTCCTACGAGCAGTACTTC
TRBV28	TRBJ1-2	.	13	.	CASSTTGIYGYTF	TGTGCCAGCAGCACCACAGGGATCTATGGCTACACCTTC
TRBV5-1	TRBJ1-1	.	16	many	CASSSGSGGMNTEAFF	TGCGCCAGCAGCTCAGGTTCTGGGGGCATGAACACTGAAGCTTTCTTT
TRBV20-1	TRBJ2-7	.	12	.	CSASFGATDQYF	TGCAGTGCTTCATTTGGCGCCACCGACCAGTACTTC
TRBV5-1	TRBJ2-5	TRBD2	14	few	CASRGLAGIETQYF	TGCGCCAGCCGAGGACTAGCGGGAATAGAGACCCAGTACTTC
TRBV16	TRBJ1-5	.	15	.	CASSTSGSSNQPQHF	TGTGCCAGCAGTACTTCCGGCAGTAGCAATCAGCCCCAGCATTTT
TRBV5-1	TRBJ2-7	.	14	.	CASSLDPRTYEQYF	TGCGCCAGCAGCTTGGACCCACGCACATACGAGCAGTACTTC
TRBV29-1	TRBJ2-7	.	13	.	CSVDRTGKYEQYF	TGCAGCGTTGATAGGACGGGAAAATACGAGCAGTACTTC
TRBV29-1	TRBJ1-2	TRBD1	14	few	CSVAPGTGPYGYTF	TGCAGCGTAGCTCCCGGGACAGGGCCCTATGGCTACACCTTC
TRBV7-2	TRBJ2-1	TRBD2	16	.	CASSLVGGGNYNEQFF	TGTGCCAGCAGCTTAGTCGGGGGAGGGAACTACAATGAGCAGTTCTTC
TRBV29-1	TRBJ2-3	.	14	once	CSVCVQGNTDTQYF	TGCAGCGTTTGTGTCCAGGGAAACACAGATACGCAGTATTTT
TRBV6-2/TRBV6-3	TRBJ1-5	TRBD1	13	.	CASKDRGGQPQHF	TGTGCCAGCAAAGACAGGGGAGGTCAGCCCCAGCATTTT
TRBV12-3/TRBV12-4	TRBJ2-1	TRBD2	16	.	CASSLTSGMAEGEQFF	TGTGCCAGCAGCCTAACTAGCGGGATGGCCGAGGGTGAGCAGTTCTTC
TRBV20-1	TRBJ2-5	.	15	.	CSARDGVQVWETQYF	TGCAGTGCTAGAGACGGGGTCCAAGTGTGGGAGACCCAGTACTTC
TRBV18	TRBJ2-5	.	13	.	CASAPLGAETQYF	TGTGCCAGCGCACCACTGGGGGCAGAGACCCAGTACTTC
TRBV18	TRBJ1-2	TRBD1	16	.	CASSRPEGARSYGYTF	TGTGCCAGCTCACGACCCGAGGGGGCGAGGAGCTATGGCTACACCTTC
TRBV20-1	TRBJ1-6	.	15	few	CSARVSAGWNSPPHF	TGCAGTGCTAGAGTGTCGGCAGGGTGGAATTCACCCCCCCACTTT
TRBV4-1	TRBJ2-1	.	16	.	CASSQGRGISYNEQFF	TGCGCCAGCAGCCAAGGGAGGGGGATCTCCTACAATGAGCAGTTCTTC
TRBV5-1	TRBJ2-1	TRBD2	15	.	CASSSPAGGFNEQFF	TGCGCCAGCAGCTCCCCAGCGGGAGGCTTTAATGAGCAGTTCTTC
TRBV10-1	TRBJ2-1	.	13	.	CASSDSGTGEQFF	TGCGCCAGCAGTGATTCGGGGACGGGTGAGCAGTTCTTC
TRBV4-1	TRBJ2-3	TRBD2	17	.	CASSQDRTSGGTDTQYF	TGCGCCAGCAGCCAAGATCGAACTAGCGGGGGCACAGATACGCAGTATTTT
TRBV27	TRBJ2-3	TRBD2	15	many	CASSGIAGAPDTQYF	TGTGCCAGCAGTGGGATAGCGGGAGCTCCAGATACGCAGTATTTT
TRBV20-1	TRBJ1-1	.	13	.	CSAVGRQNTEAFF	TGCAGTGCTGTTGGACGGCAGAACACTGAAGCTTTCTTT
TRBV11-2	TRBJ2-2	.	16	.	CASSSDWGTRLGELFF	TGTGCCAGCAGCTCAGACTGGGGGACAAGACTCGGGGAGCTGTTTTTT
TRBV14	TRBJ2-1	.	16	.	CASSQEGGLPYNEQFF	TGTGCCAGCAGCCAAGAGGGAGGACTTCCATACAATGAGCAGTTCTTC